This passage covers 28 T cell receptor beta chains from one sample sequenced in a study of graft-versus-host responses after intestinal transplantation. These receptors' targets are unknown. Sequencing was performed with immunoSEQ multiplex PCR; in TCRdb, only in-frame clones are kept and a portion is missing. The sample contains 30,000 to 35,000 clones, around 85% of which appear only once. The material was unstimulated CD8+ T cells sorted from spleen or lymph node cells, obtained before intestinal transplant. The receptors were gathered from a human donor who received an intestinal transplant.

The CDR3 DNA sequence: TGTGCCAGTAGTAAAACAGGGGGCTGGGATGAGCAGTTCTTC. It yields the protein CASSKTGGWDEQFF. V gene TRBV19 combines with J gene TRBJ2-1; 9 positions match TRBD1. J was trimmed by 8 bases and V by 4 bases; bases with no gene match: 6. This CDR3 spans 14 amino acids. Germline V gives CDR1 LNHDA, CDR2 SQIVND (reference sequence).

The CDR3 DNA follows: TGCGCCAGCAGCCAACCGGGACAAGGGAATCAGCCCCAGCATTTT. This sequence encodes CASSQPGQGNQPQHF. V and J are TRBV4-1 and TRBJ1-5, with D perhaps TRBD1 (6 bases). V was shortened by 2 bases and J by 4 bases, with 12 bases between the two germline ends. The germline V gene has CDR1 MGHRA and CDR2 YSYEKL. This CDR3 contains 15 residues.

The rearrangement joins TRBV7-9 to TRBJ2-7, with D possibly TRBD1 on 6 matching bases. Germline V gene sequence: CDR1 SEHNR, CDR2 FQNEAQ (reference sequence). V lost 2 bases and J 3 bases, leaving 11 bases between the germline ends. The CDR3 consists of 14 residues. The CDR3 spells CASSLIGRGYEQYF. The CDR3 bases are TGTGCCAGCAGCTTAATCGGCAGGGGCTACGAGCAGTACTTC.

The chain links TRBV28 to TRBJ2-3; no reliable D call. Germline-derived CDR1 and CDR2 are MDHEN and SYDVKM. V was shortened by 3 bases and J by 3 bases, with 10 bases between the two germline ends. The CDR3 extends over 14 amino acids. CDR3 sequence (DNA): TGTGCCAGCAGTTTTGGAGTCAGAACAGATACGCAGTATTTT. This encodes CASSFGVRTDTQYF. The full variable domain, with the rest looked up from reference TRBV28 and TRBJ2-3, is DVKVTQSSRYLVKRTGEKVFLECVQDMDHENMFWYRQDPGLGLRLIYFSYDVKMKEKGDIPEGYSVSREKKERFSLILESASTNQTSMYLCASSFGVRTDTQYFGPGTRLTVL.

This chain connects TRBV5-1 to TRBJ2-1, with D tentatively TRBD1 (6 bases). V lost 1 base to trimming and J lost 8 bases, with 10 bases between them. This CDR3 has 13 amino acids. CDR1 is SGHRS and CDR2 is YFSETQ in the germline V gene. CDR3 amino acids: CASSLWGLDEQFF. The CDR3 DNA sequence: TGCGCCAGCAGCTTGTGGGGGCTAGATGAGCAGTTCTTC.

This chain uses TRBV6-1 with TRBJ2-7, with D unclear. V gave up 2 bases and J gave up 3 bases, with 8 bases separating them. From germline, CDR1 is MNHNS and CDR2 SASEGT. CDR3 size: 13 residues. The CDR3 DNA sequence: TGTGCCAGCAGTGAACCCCCCGGCTACGAGCAGTACTTC. Protein product: CASSEPPGYEQYF.

The rearrangement links TRBV7-8 to TRBJ2-4, with 7 bases aligning to TRBD1. Germline assignment: CDR1 SGHVS and CDR2 FQNEAQ. The J segment lost 0 bases and the V segment lost 3 bases, leaving 8 bases of the junction unmatched. This CDR3 has 17 residues. DNA for the CDR3: TGTGCCAGCAGCTTCCGACAGGGAATGATAGCCAAAAACATTCAGTACTTC. Amino acids: CASSFRQGMIAKNIQYF. Variable domain in full (rest from reference TRBV7-8 and TRBJ2-4): GAGVSQSPRYKVAKRGQDVALRCDPISGHVSLFWYQQALGQGPEFLTYFQNEAQLDKSGLPSDRFFAERPEGSVSTLKIQRTQQEDSAVYLCASSFRQGMIAKNIQYFGAGTRLSVL.

The J gene is TRBJ1-3, the V gene TRBV7-2, with D tentatively TRBD1 (6 bases). CDR1 is SGHTA and CDR2 is FQGNSA in the germline V gene. With 5 bases removed from V and 1 base from J, the gap between germline ends came to 12 bases. The CDR3 runs 15 residues. CDR3 region: CASSPLRGSGNTIYF. As DNA, the CDR3 is TGTGCCAGCAGCCCACTCAGGGGATCTGGAAACACCATATATTTT. The entire variable domain, with the rest obtained from reference TRBV7-2 and TRBJ1-3, is as follows: GAGVSQSPSNKVTEKGKDVELRCDPISGHTALYWYRQSLGQGLEFLIYFQGNSAPDKSGLPSDRFSAERTGGSVSTLTIQRTQQEDSAVYLCASSPLRGSGNTIYFGEGSWLTVV.

V is TRBV6-1 and J is TRBJ2-1; 7 positions agree with TRBD2. The CDR3 runs to 17 residues. V lost 0 bases and J lost 0; bases outside the gene matches: 5. Germline CDR1 is MNHNS and CDR2 is SASEGT. The CDR3 DNA reads as TGTGCCAGCAGTGAAGCGGTTCTAGCGGACTCCTACAATGAGCAGTTCTTC. Translated, it gives CASSEAVLADSYNEQFF.

This chain joins TRBV11-2 and TRBJ2-1; a weak D match, TRBD2 (6 bases). The CDR3 extends over 17 amino acids. The V end was cut by 1 base, the J end by 1 base, with 14 bases between. CDR1 SGHAT and CDR2 FQNNGV come from the germline V gene. The CDR3 protein is CASSLAPGLGSYNEQFF. CDR3 sequence (DNA): TGTGCCAGCAGCTTAGCCCCGGGACTGGGGTCCTACAATGAGCAGTTCTTC.

This rearrangement joins TRBV28 to TRBJ1-5; perhaps TRBD1 as D (6 bases). The CDR3 covers 16 residues. CDR1 and CDR2 from the germline V gene are MDHEN and SYDVKM. V lost 6 bases to trimming and J lost 3 bases, with 18 bases between them. CDR3 nucleotide sequence: TGTGCCAGCAGGGATGATCGGGGGGCCTACAATCAGCCCCAGCATTTT. Its protein product is CASRDDRGAYNQPQHF. Together with reference TRBV28 and TRBJ1-5, the CDR3 gives the full variable domain: DVKVTQSSRYLVKRTGEKVFLECVQDMDHENMFWYRQDPGLGLRLIYFSYDVKMKEKGDIPEGYSVSREKKERFSLILESASTNQTSMYLCASRDDRGAYNQPQHFGDGTRLSIL.

J is TRBJ2-1 and V is TRBV6-5; weak D call: TRBD2 (6 bases). CDR1 and CDR2 (germline): MNHEY, SVGAGI. The CDR3 is 13 residues long. V was clipped by 8 bases and J by 8 bases, with 16 bases between them. For the CDR3, the DNA is TGTGCCAGCGGGCCGGGAGTTTGGCATGAGCAGTTCTTC. Residues: CASGPGVWHEQFF.

The gene calls are TRBV11-2 and TRBJ2-7; 7 bases agree with TRBD2. This CDR3 has 17 amino acids. V lost 3 bases and J lost 1; bases outside the gene matches: 12. Germline V lookup: CDR1 SGHAT, CDR2 FQNNGV. CDR3 nucleotide sequence: TGTGCCAGCAGCTTGGGGACGGGAGGACTCGAGTCCTACGAGCAGTACTTC. The encoded protein is CASSLGTGGLESYEQYF.

The CDR3 nucleotides are TGTGCCACCAGCAGTGCCTACGGGGTCTCCCCACACATTCAGTACTTC. Protein: CATSSAYGVSPHIQYF. J is TRBJ2-4 and V is TRBV15; weak D call: TRBD2 (5 bases). Germline CDR1 LNHNV, CDR2 YYDKDF (reference sequence). Deletions cut 3 bases from V and 8 bases from J, with 20 bases between. The CDR3 has 16 amino acids.

The chain employs TRBV29-1 and TRBJ2-1, with 7 positions matching TRBD1. CDR3 length equals 13 residues. Trimming at V came to 5 bases and at J to 0 bases, leaving 1 base not matched to a gene. Germline V gene data show CDR1 as SQVTM and CDR2 as ANQGSEA. In DNA, the CDR3 is TGCAGCGTTCGACAGGGCTCCTACAATGAGCAGTTCTTC. This encodes CSVRQGSYNEQFF.

The gene calls are TRBV4-2 and TRBJ2-1; 9 nucleotides match TRBD2. The length of the CDR3 is 19 residues. With 0 bases clipped from V and 8 bases from J, the junction kept 17 bases outside the gene matches. In germline, CDR1 is LGHNA, CDR2 YNFKEQ. Written as DNA, the CDR3 is TGTGCCAGCAGCCAAGAGGCTTGGACCGGGACTAGCATTGGGGATGAGCAGTTCTTC. Amino acid sequence: CASSQEAWTGTSIGDEQFF.

V and J are TRBV15 and TRBJ1-2, with a weak D call TRBD1 (6 bases). This CDR3 spans 14 amino acids. Germline CDR1 and CDR2: LNHNV and YYDKDF (reference sequence). V lost 0 bases to trimming and J lost 8 bases, with 13 bases between them. The CDR3 protein is CATSRDRGSNGYTF. CDR3 nucleotide sequence: TGTGCCACCAGCAGAGACAGGGGAAGTAACGGCTACACCTTC.

V gene TRBV6-5 combines with J gene TRBJ2-5, with D possibly TRBD1 on 6 matching bases. The V end lost 4 bases, the J end lost 5 bases, and 17 bases lay between the germline ends. CDR1 and CDR2 from the germline V gene are MNHEY and SVGAGI. The CDR3 is made up of 15 amino acids. CDR3 nucleotides: TGTGCCAGCAGTTCGACACAGGGTCTCGGGGAGACCCAGTACTTC. Translated: CASSSTQGLGETQYF.

The V call is TRBV7-6, the J call TRBJ2-2; weak D call: TRBD2 (6 bases). The CDR3 extends over 15 amino acids. Trimming cost V 4 bases and J 8 bases, with 17 bases left between them. The germline V gene has CDR1 SGHVS and CDR2 FNYEAQ. CDR3 loop: CASSWWTNPTGELFF. The CDR3 DNA sequence: TGTGCCAGCAGCTGGTGGACTAACCCTACGGGGGAGCTGTTTTTT.

This chain connects TRBV7-9 to TRBJ2-6; D is undetermined. Trimming took 10 bases from V and 2 from J, leaving 9 bases between them. CDR3 length equals 13 residues. The germline gives CDR1 SEHNR, CDR2 FQNEAQ (reference sequence). The CDR3 DNA sequence: TGTGCCATCAGACTGACTGGGGCCAACGTCCTGACTTTC. Translation gives CAIRLTGANVLTF.

The chain recombines TRBV28 with TRBJ2-7; the D is unclear. This CDR3 spans 14 amino acids. Germline CDR1 reads MDHEN; CDR2 reads SYDVKM. Deletions cut 5 bases from V and 3 bases from J, with 14 bases between. CDR3 sequence (DNA): TGTGCCAGCAGTCCCGGTGAGGCAAGCTACGAGCAGTACTTC. Its translation is CASSPGEASYEQYF.

The J gene is TRBJ1-1, the V gene TRBV7-2, with D possibly matching TRBD1 (6 bases). CDR1 and CDR2 (germline): SGHTA, FQGNSA. Between the trimmed V and J ends, which lost 5 bases and 6 bases, there was a span of 16 bases. The CDR3 has 14 amino acids. CDR3 coding DNA: TGTGCCAGCAGCCCCAACGGGGGGGGCCCTGAAGCTTTCTTT. Translating gives CASSPNGGGPEAFF.

The J gene is TRBJ2-7, the V gene TRBV28; a possible D gene is TRBD2 (7 bases). This CDR3 has 16 residues. Trimming removed 2 bases at V and 4 bases at J, with 18 bases between. The germline V gene encodes CDR1 MDHEN and CDR2 SYDVKM. The CDR3 region is CASSLTRGLPVYEQYF. Here the CDR3 DNA reads TGTGCCAGCAGTTTAACGCGGGGGCTACCCGTATACGAGCAGTACTTC.

The chain employs TRBV4-2 and TRBJ2-1; 12 positions agree with TRBD2. Trimming cost V 3 bases and J 9 bases; bases outside gene matches: 6. Germline assignment: CDR1 LGHNA and CDR2 YNFKEQ. The CDR3 is 15 amino acids. CDR3 loop: CASSQGGLAGPEQFF. The DNA for the CDR3 is TGTGCCAGCAGCCAGGGCGGACTAGCGGGACCTGAGCAGTTCTTC.

The chain has TRBV7-3 and TRBJ2-1, with D possibly TRBD2 on 6 matching bases. The CDR3 covers 15 residues. Looked up from germline, CDR1 is SGHTA and CDR2 is FQGTGA. Trimming took 5 bases from V and 8 from J, leaving 19 bases between them. The CDR3 bases are TGTGCCAGCAGCCCTCCCCCACCTAGGGAGGATGAGCAGTTCTTC. This codes for CASSPPPPREDEQFF.

This clone is a singleton in its sample. This sequence joins TRBV10-3 and TRBJ2-7; D is unclear. The CDR3 extends over 16 amino acids. Trimming took 0 bases from V and 0 from J, leaving 12 bases between them. Germline assignment: CDR1 ENHRY and CDR2 SYGVKD. The CDR3 DNA reads TGTGCCATCAGTGAGTCGACTCTCACCGGCTCCTACGAGCAGTACTTC. Its protein is CAISESTLTGSYEQYF.

This chain links TRBV13 with TRBJ2-1; the D gene is possibly TRBD2 (5 bases). CDR3 length: 13 amino acids. Germline values: CDR1 PRHDT, CDR2 FYEKMQ (reference sequence). V was cut by 6 bases and J by 4 bases, with 10 bases left in between. The CDR3 sequence: CASSTGVYNEQFF. CDR3 in DNA: TGTGCCAGCAGTACCGGGGTGTACAATGAGCAGTTCTTC.

The V and J genes are TRBV10-2 and TRBJ2-3; 11 bases map to TRBD2. Germline loops: CDR1 WSHSY, CDR2 SAAADI. V was clipped by 8 bases and J by 2 bases; unmatched bases: 6. This CDR3 region has 15 residues. CDR3: CASGLSGGATDTQYF. DNA for the CDR3: TGCGCCAGCGGCCTTAGCGGGGGGGCCACAGATACGCAGTATTTT.